These 29 T cell receptor beta chains share one sample of origin, sequenced in a study of identical twins (dated by TCRdb to about 2016). Receptor libraries were prepared by 5' RACE. Sequencing relied on an Illumina HiSeq 2000. TCRdb trimmed the raw reads at Q25, called clones with MiXCR and kept productive beta chains. Rows matching on CDR3 protein sequence are summarized as one entry with the most common DNA and genes. This sample is represented by approximately 680,000 distinct CDR3 sequences; roughly 7.2% of them were singletons. The ten largest account for approximately 1.5% of the sample. This same sample was also part of a study on yellow fever vaccine responses in identical twins.

Sequenced input: PBMCs. These receptors all come from a young woman in good health.

This clonotype has at least ten counts. The chain has TRBV25-1 and TRBJ1-1, with D possibly matching TRBD1 (5 bases). The CDR3 extends over 13 amino acids. The germline V and J ends were trimmed by 3 bases and 6 bases, with 11 bases remaining between them. Germline CDR1 is MGHDK and CDR2 is SYGVNS. CDR3 coding DNA: TGTGCCAGCAGTGATCAGGGTTATGCTGAAGCTTTCTTT. It yields the protein CASSDQGYAEAFF.

This clonotype was observed many times. The chain couples TRBV24-1 to TRBJ2-1; D possibly uses TRBD1 or TRBD2 (5 bases each). This CDR3 comprises 15 residues. Germline V gene data show CDR1 as KGHDR and CDR2 as SFDVKD. Trimming shortened V by 3 bases and J by 7 bases, and 15 bases separated the two germline ends. CDR3 in amino acids: CATSDVGTQKNEQFF. CDR3 nucleotides: TGTGCCACCAGTGATGTGGGGACCCAGAAAAATGAGCAGTTCTTC.

The chain uses TRBV24-1 and TRBJ2-5, with 11 bases fitting TRBD2. The CDR3 spans 16 residues. With 4 bases clipped from V and 1 base from J, the junction kept 4 bases outside the gene matches. Germline-derived CDR1 and CDR2 are KGHDR and SFDVKD. The CDR3 loop reads CATSDLGTSGQETQYF. In DNA, the CDR3 is TGTGCCACCAGTGACCTAGGGACTAGCGGCCAAGAGACCCAGTACTTC.

This clonotype came up many times. The J gene is TRBJ1-1, the V gene TRBV4-1, with TRBD1 as a possible D gene (5 bases). The germline V gene encodes CDR1 MGHRA and CDR2 YSYEKL. V gave up 4 bases and J gave up 1 base, with 19 bases separating them. The CDR3 runs 17 residues. The CDR3 sequence: CASSPTTGARENTEAFF. CDR3 bases: TGCGCCAGCAGCCCCACCACCGGGGCCCGGGAGAACACTGAAGCTTTCTTT.

This clonotype was picked up a small number of times. The rearrangement uses TRBV27 and TRBJ2-3; possible D gene TRBD1, 6 bases. This CDR3 region has 16 residues. V gave up 2 bases and J gave up 1 base, with 13 bases separating them. Germline CDR1 is MNHEY and CDR2 is SMNVEV (reference sequence). The CDR3 is CASSLPRAGGTDTQYF. CDR3 DNA sequence: TGTGCCAGCAGTTTACCCCGGGCAGGGGGCACAGATACGCAGTATTTT.

This clonotype was counted at least ten times. The chain links TRBV4-1 to TRBJ2-1; TRBD2 is a possible D gene (7 bases). The CDR3 is 16 amino acids. V lost 2 bases, J lost 7 bases, and 18 bases lay in between. Germline CDR1 MGHRA, CDR2 YSYEKL. CDR3 sequence: CASSQLGRGARNEQFF. CDR3 bases: TGCGCCAGCAGCCAACTAGGGAGGGGGGCCCGGAATGAGCAGTTCTTC.

The genes are TRBV20-1 and TRBJ2-2; 8 nucleotides align to TRBD1. CDR1 DFQATT and CDR2 SNEGSKA come from the germline V gene (reference sequence). Germline trimming cut 3 bases from V and 9 bases from J; bases unmatched to any gene: 15. This CDR3 region has 16 residues. Here the CDR3 DNA reads TGCAGTGCTAGGCCGGTACAGGGGGATGGGAGAAGGGAGCTGTTTTTT. Protein product: CSARPVQGDGRRELFF.

The sample holds a few counts of this clonotype. The chain links TRBV7-9 to TRBJ2-5, with TRBD1 matching 7 bases. This CDR3 is built from 15 residues. V gave up 5 bases and J gave up 4 bases; unmatched junction bases: 10. Germline loops: CDR1 SEHNR, CDR2 FQNEAQ (reference sequence). Here the CDR3 reads CASSDWTGTLETQYF. Here the CDR3 DNA reads TGTGCCAGCAGCGATTGGACAGGTACCCTAGAGACCCAGTACTTC.

The rearrangement joins TRBV6-5 to TRBJ1-2, with D perhaps matching TRBD1 (6 bases). This CDR3 contains 16 residues. CDR1 and CDR2 (germline): MNHEY, SVGAGI. Trimming cost V 0 bases and J 7 bases, with 18 bases left between them. The CDR3 DNA sequence: TGTGCCAGCAGTTACTCGGGGGGCAGGGCGTCTGCTGGCTACACCTTC. Residues: CASSYSGGRASAGYTF.

This clonotype was observed a handful of times. The V call is TRBV5-5, the J call TRBJ2-3; 9 positions agree with TRBD1. After removal of 0 bases from V and 5 bases from J, the junction contained 4 bases not matched to a gene. The germline V gene encodes CDR1 SGHKS and CDR2 YYEKEE (reference sequence). This CDR3 spans 15 amino acids. CDR3 sequence: CASSLGTGVIDTQYF. CDR3 in DNA: TGTGCCAGCAGCTTGGGGACAGGGGTAATAGATACGCAGTATTTT.

This clonotype was observed at least ten times. The chain employs TRBV5-1 and TRBJ2-3; D may be TRBD1 (6 bases). Germline CDR1 and CDR2: SGHRS and YFSETQ. Trimming removed 5 bases at V and 1 base at J, with 11 bases between. There are 14 residues in the CDR3. Written as DNA, the CDR3 is TGCGCCAGCAGTCTTGGGACACGCACAGATACGCAGTATTTT. Its translation is CASSLGTRTDTQYF.

This clonotype was counted between two and nine times. The chain uses TRBV3-1 and TRBJ2-1, with TRBD2 matching 9 bases. V was clipped by 4 bases and J by 7 bases; unmatched bases: 8. CDR1 is LGHDT and CDR2 is YNNKEL in the germline V gene (reference sequence). This CDR3 region has 15 residues. Here the CDR3 DNA reads TGTGCCAGCAGCCCCCTTAGCGGGAGCTGGAATGAGCAGTTCTTC. It yields the protein CASSPLSGSWNEQFF.

This clonotype has ten or more counts. DNA of the CDR3: TGTGCCAGCAGCTTGGTGATATCCACAGATACGCAGTATTTT. It encodes CASSLVISTDTQYF. The chain links TRBV7-9 to TRBJ2-3; D is undetermined. The CDR3 covers 14 residues. The V gene's germline CDR1 is SEHNR and CDR2 FQNEAQ (reference sequence). V was shortened by 3 bases and J by 2 bases, with 9 bases between the two germline ends. The variable domain in full, with the rest retrieved from reference TRBV7-9 and TRBJ2-3, is DTGVSQNPRHKITKRGQNVTFRCDPISEHNRLYWYRQTLGQGPEFLTYFQNEAQLEKSRLLSDRFSAERPKGSFSTLEIQRTEQGDSAMYLCASSLVISTDTQYFGPGTRLTVL.

The chain is built from TRBV5-5 and TRBJ2-2; TRBD1 aligns across 7 bases. The CDR3 has 17 amino acids. Germline loops: CDR1 SGHKS, CDR2 YYEKEE (reference sequence). The junction had 9 bases not matched to a gene; V was cut back by 4 bases and J by 0 bases. This CDR3 is CASSGFTGTANTGELFF. In nucleotides, the CDR3 is TGTGCCAGCAGCGGATTCACCGGGACAGCGAACACCGGGGAGCTGTTTTTT.

This rearrangement joins TRBV7-3 to TRBJ2-1, with D perhaps assigned TRBD1 or TRBD2 (6 bases each). Trimming left V 1 base short and J 9 bases short, with 16 bases between. Germline loops: CDR1 SGHTA, CDR2 FQGTGA. The CDR3 is 15 amino acids. CDR3 DNA sequence: TGTGCCAGCAGCTTAAGTCCGGGGGCGGTGGGTGAGCAGTTCTTC. Protein product: CASSLSPGAVGEQFF.

This clonotype was detected a few times. The genes are TRBV20-1 and TRBJ1-2; no definite D call. Trimming removed 3 bases from V and 3 bases from J, with 8 bases in between. This CDR3 comprises 12 residues. Germline V lookup: CDR1 DFQATT, CDR2 SNEGSKA (reference sequence). CDR3 nucleotides: TGCAGTGCTAGCGGCAGCTACTATGGCTACACCTTC. Translated: CSASGSYYGYTF.

The rearrangement joins TRBV5-8 to TRBJ2-2, with 8 bases that match TRBD2. V was clipped by 4 bases and J by 0 bases; unmatched bases: 8. CDR1 SGHTS and CDR2 YDEGEE come from the germline V gene. CDR3 size: 17 residues. DNA of the CDR3: TGTGCCAGCAGCCACGGGCGACTAGCGACGAACACCGGGGAGCTGTTTTTT. It translates to CASSHGRLATNTGELFF.

This clonotype was picked up a small number of times. The chain has TRBV20-1 and TRBJ2-3, with D unclear. The CDR3 totals 15 residues. Trimming shortened V by 6 bases and J by 1 base, and 17 bases separated the two germline ends. Germline CDR1 reads DFQATT; CDR2 reads SNEGSKA (reference sequence). The CDR3 nucleotides are TGCAGTGCCTTCATTGGGGTTTTAGGCACAGATACGCAGTATTTT. This codes for CSAFIGVLGTDTQYF.

In regard to this clonotype: The junction differs from germline at one of its ends, possibly a read error. This chain links TRBV3-1 with TRBJ2-7; D remains ambiguous. Germline CDR1 reads LGHDT; CDR2 reads YNNKEL (reference sequence). The CDR3 is 15 residues long. The CDR3 nucleotides are TGTGCCAGCACCCAAGAAACGCTTATCTCCTACGAGCAGTACTTC. Translated: CASTQETLISYEQYF.

This clonotype was counted at least ten times. The gene calls are TRBV4-1 and TRBJ1-1, with D unclear. V dropped 4 bases and J dropped 2 bases, with 14 bases sitting between them. Germline values: CDR1 MGHRA, CDR2 YSYEKL. This CDR3 has 15 residues. In nucleotides, the CDR3 is TGCGCCAGCAGCCCTACACCGCGCAGCAACACTGAAGCTTTCTTT. Amino acids: CASSPTPRSNTEAFF.

The J gene is TRBJ2-2, the V gene TRBV20-1; D gene uncertain. The germline V gene encodes CDR1 DFQATT and CDR2 SNEGSKA (reference sequence). V dropped 4 bases and J dropped 2 bases, with 8 bases sitting between them. This CDR3 has 13 amino acids. The chain's CDR3 is CSAMRPNTGELFF. DNA for the CDR3: TGCAGTGCTATGCGGCCTAACACCGGGGAGCTGTTTTTT.

The chain has TRBV3-1 and TRBJ2-1; 8 positions agree with TRBD2. CDR3 size: 19 residues. CDR1 and CDR2 from the germline V gene are LGHDT and YNNKEL (reference sequence). V shed 4 bases, J shed 4 bases, and the junction held 18 bases outside the gene matches. CDR3 sequence (DNA): TGTGCCAGCAGCCCCCCAGACTTTTTCGGGGGGGACGCTTACAATGAGCAGTTCTTC. Translation: CASSPPDFFGGDAYNEQFF.

This clonotype was observed a few times. The V and J genes are TRBV3-1 and TRBJ1-1; a possible D gene is TRBD1 (6 bases). This CDR3 region has 16 residues. Germline V gives CDR1 LGHDT, CDR2 YNNKEL (reference sequence). The V end was cut by 4 bases, the J end by 0 bases, with 15 bases between. The CDR3 coding sequence is TGTGCCAGCAGCCTTGACAGACAGGCCATGAACACTGAAGCTTTCTTT. Translation gives CASSLDRQAMNTEAFF.

V usage is TRBV3-1 and J usage is TRBJ2-7; D is unclear. Trimming left V 0 bases short and J 12 bases short, with 15 bases between. The CDR3 contains 13 residues. Germline V CDR1 and CDR2: LGHDT, YNNKEL (reference sequence). DNA of the CDR3: TGTGCCAGCAGCCAAGATCCGAACGGAAACCCGTACTTC. It translates to CASSQDPNGNPYF.

In this sample, this clonotype turned up many times. V and J are TRBV3-1 and TRBJ1-5; no firm D call. The CDR3 runs 14 residues. V shed 1 base and J shed 0 bases, with 4 bases lying between them. Germline CDR1 is LGHDT and CDR2 is YNNKEL (reference sequence). The CDR3 coding sequence is TGTGCCAGCAGCCAAGCCAATAGCAATCAGCCCCAGCATTTT. It is translated as CASSQANSNQPQHF. Full variable domain (remainder filled in from reference TRBV3-1 and TRBJ1-5): DTAVSQTPKYLVTQMGNDKSIKCEQNLGHDTMYWYKQDSKKFLKIMFSYNNKELIINETVPNRFSPKSPDKAHLNLHINSLELGDSAVYFCASSQANSNQPQHFGDGTRLSIL.

About this clonotype itself: Sequence at one end of the junction differs from germline and may be a read error. The chain couples TRBV6-1 to TRBJ1-6; D remains unclear. The CDR3 consists of 14 residues. Germline loops: CDR1 MNHNS, CDR2 SASEGT. The CDR3 sequence is CATHEESYNSPLHF. DNA for the CDR3: TGTGCCACCCACGAAGAAAGCTATAATTCACCACTCCACTTT.

This clonotype has only a few counts. J is TRBJ1-1 and V is TRBV24-1; D remains ambiguous. Trimming took off 4 bases at V and 5 bases at J, with 13 bases between the two ends. CDR3 length: 14 residues. Germline CDR1 KGHDR, CDR2 SFDVKD. The CDR3, as DNA: TGTGCCACCAGTGAAGGGCCCCTGCGGACTGAAGCTTTCTTT. It yields the protein CATSEGPLRTEAFF.

This clonotype was observed a few times. The J gene is TRBJ1-2, the V gene TRBV14; D is possibly TRBD1 (5 bases). This CDR3 is 14 amino acids long. The V end lost 1 base, the J end lost 8 bases, and 14 bases lay between the germline ends. The germline CDR1 and CDR2 sequences are SGHDN and FVKESK. CDR3 sequence: CASSQAGGAGGYTF. The CDR3 DNA is TGTGCCAGCAGCCAAGCTGGAGGGGCAGGGGGCTACACCTTC.

This clonotype appeared a few times. The genes are TRBV20-1 and TRBJ2-1; D call uncertain. In germline, CDR1 is DFQATT, CDR2 SNEGSKA (reference sequence). Trimming took 3 bases from V and 9 from J, leaving 18 bases between them. The CDR3 has 14 amino acids. CDR3 in amino acids: CSARIPPLGGEQFF. CDR3 DNA: TGCAGTGCTAGGATCCCCCCTCTCGGCGGTGAGCAGTTCTTC.